This T cell receptor (beta chain) was profiled in a study of blood T cell repertoires in COVID-19. Study-wide background: There were acute and convalescent COVID-19 samples, and they came from the United States, Italy and Spain.

Authors' data handling: Reference gene primer amplification gave nucleated cell count estimates. The repertoire was sequenced with immunoSEQ multiplex PCR; TCRdb's copy has only in-frame clones and lacks some. V, J and clone size were drawn from that table, and D and trimming were deduced from the DNA. Of about 180,000 clones in the sample, 65% to 90% are singletons; the top ten hold about 9.6%. The CDR3 length is 14 residues. V gave up 6 bases and J gave up 1 base, with 12 bases separating them. The germline V gene encodes CDR1 SNHLY and CDR2 FYNNEI. The TCR was taken from a man in his fifties or sixties with active or convalescent COVID-19. Sequenced: peripheral blood. The chain is built from TRBV2 and TRBJ1-1; no firm D call. CDR3 sequence reads: CASSLREGNTEAFF. CDR3 sequence (DNA): TGTGCCAGCAGCCTCCGGGAGGGGAACACTGAAGCTTTCTTT.